This TCR beta chain stems from a study of molecular identifiers for immune sequencing clone quantification. Study-wide findings and caveats: Whereas clones above 20 RNA copies held under 1% of naive-cell molecules, they held over 99% of effector molecules.

Concerning this clonotype itself: Its antigen is unidentified. A read error is possible here, since a much larger clone lies one base away.

Previously published methods and listed TCR primers were used for the bulk TCR libraries. TCRdb re-derived calls from the PCR reads in MiXCR, one entry per CDR3 protein. In the table there are approximately 550,000 distinct CDR3 sequences, 20% to 25% of which are singletons. Germline lookup yields CDR1 SQVTM and CDR2 ANQGSEA. V dropped 8 bases and J dropped 4; count of bases not matched to a gene: 15. The CDR3 runs to 17 residues. This TCR came from a human donor in good health. Some libraries in this study had Jurkat cell RNA spiked in. The sample taken for sequencing was naive CD8+ T cells from blood, with Jurkat cell RNA spiked in. As to subset: FACS-sorted CD8+CD4-CCR7+CD45RA+ naive T cells. V and J are TRBV29-1 and TRBJ2-7; 15 nucleotides line up with TRBD2. The CDR3 region is CSLVSGGGLAGGYEQYF. In DNA, the CDR3 is TGCAGCCTTGTCTCAGGGGGGGGACTAGCGGGGGGATACGAGCAGTACTTC.